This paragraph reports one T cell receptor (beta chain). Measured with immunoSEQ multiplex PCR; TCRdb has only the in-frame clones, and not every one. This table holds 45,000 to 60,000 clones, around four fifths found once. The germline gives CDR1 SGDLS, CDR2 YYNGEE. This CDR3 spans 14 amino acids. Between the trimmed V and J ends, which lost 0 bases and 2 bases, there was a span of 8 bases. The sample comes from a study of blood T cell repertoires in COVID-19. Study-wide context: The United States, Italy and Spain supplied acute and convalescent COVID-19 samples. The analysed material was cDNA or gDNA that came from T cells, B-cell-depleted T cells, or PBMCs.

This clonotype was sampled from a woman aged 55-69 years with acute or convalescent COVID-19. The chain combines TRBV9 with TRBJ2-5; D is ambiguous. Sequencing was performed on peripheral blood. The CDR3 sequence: CASSVAGQQETQYF. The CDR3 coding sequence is TGTGCCAGCAGCGTAGCTGGGCAGCAAGAGACCCAGTACTTC.